This passage covers 7 T cell receptor beta chains from one sample sequenced in a study of blood T cell repertoires in COVID-19. The protocol was immunoSEQ multiplex PCR, while the TCRdb copy is restricted to in-frame clones and leaves out a portion. The sample consists of about 69,000 clones, approximately 78% of them appearing once. Sequenced sample: peripheral blood. All receptors come from a human donor in a cohort sampled during active COVID-19.

The chain joins TRBV18 to TRBJ2-7; D is perhaps TRBD1 (5 bases). The CDR3 contains 15 residues. V was cut by 3 bases and J by 0 bases, with 12 bases left in between. The germline gives CDR1 KGHSH, CDR2 LQKENI. The CDR3 DNA follows: TGTGCCAGCTCACCGACAGCGCCGGACTCCTACGAGCAGTACTTC. It translates to CASSPTAPDSYEQYF.

The chain joins TRBV4-2 to TRBJ1-2; possible D gene TRBD1, 5 bases. The CDR3 spans 15 residues. Germline-derived CDR1 and CDR2 are LGHNA and YNFKEQ. Trimming cost V 0 bases and J 5 bases, with 13 bases left between them. The CDR3 is CASSQDLQGEYGYTF. The CDR3 DNA follows: TGTGCCAGCAGCCAAGATCTGCAGGGTGAATATGGCTACACCTTC.

V is TRBV18 and J is TRBJ2-7, with no clear D. This CDR3 has 15 amino acids. Germline CDR1 and CDR2: KGHSH and LQKENI. V was clipped by 0 bases and J by 7 bases, with 16 bases between them. The CDR3 spells CASSPPVPNPGEQYF. DNA for the CDR3: TGTGCCAGCTCACCACCAGTTCCGAACCCCGGGGAGCAGTACTTC.

V and J are TRBV6-5 and TRBJ1-2; 8 positions match TRBD1. This CDR3 is built from 14 residues. CDR1 and CDR2 from the germline V gene are MNHEY and SVGAGI. V was clipped by 5 bases and J by 5 bases; unmatched bases: 7. CDR3 residues: CASSRDRPSYGYTF. The CDR3 bases are TGTGCCAGCAGTAGGGACAGGCCCTCTTATGGCTACACCTTC.

In this sample, this clone turned up a few times. The chain uses TRBV4-1 and TRBJ2-7; D is undetermined. V was clipped by 1 base and J by 3 bases, with 13 bases between them. This CDR3 comprises 15 residues. Germline CDR1 reads MGHRA; CDR2 reads YSYEKL. The CDR3 loop is CASSQAPTDDYEQYF. The CDR3 nucleotides are TGCGCCAGCAGCCAAGCCCCAACAGACGACTACGAGCAGTACTTC.

Only a few counts were recorded for this clone. V gene TRBV7-9 combines with J gene TRBJ1-6; the D is unclear. Trimming stripped 5 bases from V and 4 bases from J, with 15 bases between. CDR1 is SEHNR, CDR2 FQNEAQ, per germline (reference sequence). There are 16 residues in the CDR3. CDR3 sequence: CASSTVLTPYNSPLHF. The CDR3 bases are TGTGCCAGCAGCACCGTCCTGACACCTTATAATTCACCCCTCCACTTT.

This chain uses TRBV6-1 with TRBJ1-4; D not certain. CDR3 size: 16 residues. V lost 3 bases to trimming and J lost 0 bases, with 11 bases between them. Germline loops: CDR1 MNHNS, CDR2 SASEGT. The CDR3 DNA is TGTGCCAGCAGTGAGCCCTTACACGCAACTAATGAAAAACTGTTTTTT. Amino acids: CASSEPLHATNEKLFF.